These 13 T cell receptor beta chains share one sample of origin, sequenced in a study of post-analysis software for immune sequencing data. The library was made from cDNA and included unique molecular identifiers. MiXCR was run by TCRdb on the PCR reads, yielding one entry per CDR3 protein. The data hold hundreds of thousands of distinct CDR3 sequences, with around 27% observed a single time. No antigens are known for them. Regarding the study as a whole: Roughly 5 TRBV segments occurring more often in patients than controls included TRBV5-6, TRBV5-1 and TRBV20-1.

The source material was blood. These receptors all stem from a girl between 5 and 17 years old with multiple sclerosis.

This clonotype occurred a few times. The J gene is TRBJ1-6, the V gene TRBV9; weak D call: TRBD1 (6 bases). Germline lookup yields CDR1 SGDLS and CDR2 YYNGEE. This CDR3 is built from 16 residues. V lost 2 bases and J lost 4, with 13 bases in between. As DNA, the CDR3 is TGTGCCAGCAGCGTCTTCGGGACACCGTATAATTCACCCCTCCACTTT. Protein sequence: CASSVFGTPYNSPLHF.

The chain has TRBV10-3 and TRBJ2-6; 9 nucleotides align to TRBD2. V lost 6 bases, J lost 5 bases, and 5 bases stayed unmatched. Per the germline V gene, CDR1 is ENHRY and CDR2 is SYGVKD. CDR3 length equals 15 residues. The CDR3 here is CAIRAGGEWANVLTF. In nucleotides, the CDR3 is TGTGCCATCAGAGCGGGAGGAGAATGGGCCAACGTCCTGACTTTC.

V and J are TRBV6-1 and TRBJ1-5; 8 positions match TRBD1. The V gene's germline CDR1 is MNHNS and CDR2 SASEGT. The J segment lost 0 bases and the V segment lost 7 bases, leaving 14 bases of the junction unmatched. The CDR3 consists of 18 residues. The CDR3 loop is CASIASGTGSYSNQPQHF. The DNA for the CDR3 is TGTGCCAGCATTGCTTCCGGGACAGGAAGTTATAGCAATCAGCCCCAGCATTTT.

The CDR3 region has the DNA TGCGCCAGCAGCTTGGCAGGGCGAGAAAAACTGTTTTTT. It encodes CASSLAGREKLFF. The chain carries TRBV5-1 and TRBJ1-4, with D possibly TRBD1 on 5 matching bases. Per germline, CDR1 SGHRS and CDR2 YFSETQ. The CDR3 spans 13 residues. V was trimmed by 0 bases and J by 8 bases, leaving 8 bases between them.

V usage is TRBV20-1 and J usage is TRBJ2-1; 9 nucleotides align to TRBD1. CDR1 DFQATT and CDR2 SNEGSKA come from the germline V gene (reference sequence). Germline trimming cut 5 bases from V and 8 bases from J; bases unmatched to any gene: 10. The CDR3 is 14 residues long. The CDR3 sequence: CSASPGTGTHEQFF. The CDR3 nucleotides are TGCAGTGCTTCTCCCGGGACAGGGACGCATGAGCAGTTCTTC.

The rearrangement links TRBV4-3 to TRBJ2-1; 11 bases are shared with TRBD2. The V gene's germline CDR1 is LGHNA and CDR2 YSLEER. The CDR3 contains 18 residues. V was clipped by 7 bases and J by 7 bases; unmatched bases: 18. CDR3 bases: TGCGCCAGCAACCGCACGACCCAGACTAGCGGGACCGGGAATGAGCAGTTCTTC. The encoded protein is CASNRTTQTSGTGNEQFF.

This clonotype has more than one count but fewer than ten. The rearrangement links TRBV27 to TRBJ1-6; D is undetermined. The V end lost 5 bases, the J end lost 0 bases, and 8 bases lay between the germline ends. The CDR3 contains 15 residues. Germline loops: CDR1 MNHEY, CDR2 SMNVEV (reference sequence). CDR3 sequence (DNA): TGTGCCAGCAGTAGTGGCCGCTCCTATAATTCACCCCTCCACTTT. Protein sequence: CASSSGRSYNSPLHF.

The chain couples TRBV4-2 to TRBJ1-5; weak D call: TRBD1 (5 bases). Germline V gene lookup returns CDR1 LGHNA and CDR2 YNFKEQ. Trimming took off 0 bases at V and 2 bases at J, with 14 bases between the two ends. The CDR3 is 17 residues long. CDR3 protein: CASSQEAAGYGNQPQHF. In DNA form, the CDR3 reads TGTGCCAGCAGCCAAGAAGCGGCAGGGTATGGCAATCAGCCCCAGCATTTT.

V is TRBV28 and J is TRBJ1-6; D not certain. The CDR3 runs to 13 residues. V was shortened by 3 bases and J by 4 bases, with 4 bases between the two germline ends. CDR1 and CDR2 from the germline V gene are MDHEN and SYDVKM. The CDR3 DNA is TGTGCCAGCAGTTTCGGGTATAATTCACCCCTCCACTTT. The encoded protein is CASSFGYNSPLHF.

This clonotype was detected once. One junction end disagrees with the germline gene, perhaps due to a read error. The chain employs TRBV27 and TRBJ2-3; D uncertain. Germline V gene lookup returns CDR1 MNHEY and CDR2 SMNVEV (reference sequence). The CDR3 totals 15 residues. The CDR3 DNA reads TGTGCCAGCAGTTTAACCCTGGTAAACACAGATACGCGGTATTTT. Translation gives CASSLTLVNTDTRYF.

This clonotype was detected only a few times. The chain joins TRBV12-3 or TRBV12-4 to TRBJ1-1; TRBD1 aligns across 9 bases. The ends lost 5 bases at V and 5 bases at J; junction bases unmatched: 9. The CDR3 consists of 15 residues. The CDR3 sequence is CASSPRDRERTEAFF. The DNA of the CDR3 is TGTGCCAGCAGTCCAAGGGACAGGGAGAGAACTGAAGCTTTCTTT.

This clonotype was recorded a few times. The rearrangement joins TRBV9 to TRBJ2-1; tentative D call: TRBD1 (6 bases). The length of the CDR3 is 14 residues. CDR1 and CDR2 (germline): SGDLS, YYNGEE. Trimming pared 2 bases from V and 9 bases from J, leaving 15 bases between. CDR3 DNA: TGTGCCAGCAGCGTTTCCCCAGGGGCTGGTGAGCAGTTCTTC. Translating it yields CASSVSPGAGEQFF. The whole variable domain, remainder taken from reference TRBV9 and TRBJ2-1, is DSGVTQTPKHLITATGQRVTLRCSPRSGDLSVYWYQQSLDQGLQFLIQYYNGEERAKGNILERFSAQQFPDLHSELNLSSLELGDSALYFCASSVSPGAGEQFFGPGTRLTVL.

The DNA for the CDR3 is TGTGCCAGCAGCCGTGTACCCTCGGGACTAGCCAATGAGCAGTTCTTC. It yields the protein CASSRVPSGLANEQFF. The genes are TRBV3-1 and TRBJ2-1, with 9 bases lining up with TRBD2. Germline V gene sequence: CDR1 LGHDT, CDR2 YNNKEL (reference sequence). This CDR3 contains 16 residues. The J segment lost 6 bases and the V segment lost 4 bases, leaving 10 bases of the junction unmatched.